This T cell receptor (beta chain) originates from a study of T cell repertoires in cytomegalovirus infection. Each CDR3 protein gets one entry after TCRdb re-called the reads with MiXCR. The sample records a few hundred thousand distinct CDR3 sequences, about a sixth being singletons. This clonotype was counted between two and nine times. Sequencing was carried out using PBMCs. The clonotype originates from a human donor in good health (CMV status not recorded). Some clones in this sample may be carry-over from other donors' samples.

Here the CDR3 DNA reads TGTGCCAGCACCGAATGGGGGGGGGCCAGTCGTGAGCAGTTCTTC. It translates to CASTEWGGASREQFF. V usage is TRBV6-6 and J usage is TRBJ2-1; a possible D gene is TRBD2 (7 bases). Trimming left V 7 bases short and J 9 bases short, with 22 bases between. The CDR3 sequence is 15 residues long. Looked up from germline, CDR1 is MNHNY and CDR2 is SVGAGI (reference sequence).